This TCR beta chain was obtained from a study of PD-1 blockade in classical Hodgkin lymphoma. In the study overall: Patients had nivolumab dosed at 3 mg/kg, delivered intravenously every 2 weeks. Regarding the study as a whole: Exclusion covered patients beginning nivolumab under 1 year post-ASCT. TCR diversity rose significantly by C4D1 in CD4+ but not CD8+ cells.

Sequencing was performed with immunoSEQ multiplex PCR; in TCRdb, only in-frame clones are kept and a portion is missing. Of approximately 60,000 clones listed, approximately 88% were seen once; the top ten hold 9.5% to 15%. Every patient experienced relapse after autologous stem cell transplantation, and brentuximab vedotin exposure varied. The CDR3 sequence is 14 residues long. The trim removed 8 bases at V and 6 bases at J, leaving 5 bases unmatched. Germline lookup yields CDR1 LNHDA and CDR2 SQIVND (reference sequence). As for this clone: What it recognizes is unknown.

The source of this sequence is a human donor with classical Hodgkin lymphoma. The chain has TRBV19 and TRBJ2-1, with 12 positions matching TRBD2. This sample comprised peripheral blood mononuclear cells (PBMCs), obtained at baseline. The CDR3, as DNA: TGTGCCAGTTCTCTAGCGGGGGGGCGCAATGAGCAGTTCTTC. It translates to CASSLAGGRNEQFF.